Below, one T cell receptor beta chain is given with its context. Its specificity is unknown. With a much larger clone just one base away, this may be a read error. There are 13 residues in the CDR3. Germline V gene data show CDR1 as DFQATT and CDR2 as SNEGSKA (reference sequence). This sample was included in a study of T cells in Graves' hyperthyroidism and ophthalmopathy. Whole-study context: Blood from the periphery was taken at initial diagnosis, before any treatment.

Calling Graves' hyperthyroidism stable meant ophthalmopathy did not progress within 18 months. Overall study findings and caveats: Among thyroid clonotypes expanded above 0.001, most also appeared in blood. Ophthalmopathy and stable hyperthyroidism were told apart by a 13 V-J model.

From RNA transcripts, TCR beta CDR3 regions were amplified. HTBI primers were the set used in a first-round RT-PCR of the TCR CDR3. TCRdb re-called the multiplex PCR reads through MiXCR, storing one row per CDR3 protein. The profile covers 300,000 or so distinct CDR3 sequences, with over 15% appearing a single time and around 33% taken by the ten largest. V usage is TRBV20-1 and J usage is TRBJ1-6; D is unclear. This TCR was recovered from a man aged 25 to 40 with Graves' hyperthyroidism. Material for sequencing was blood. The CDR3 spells CSARQEFNSPLRF. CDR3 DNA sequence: TGCAGTGCTAGACAGGAATTCAATTCACCCCTCCGCTTT.